The 24 T cell receptor beta chains reported below all come from one sample, sequenced in a study of Ad26.COV2.S vaccination and SARS-CoV-2 variants. Treatment specified: approximately 18 received Ad26.COV2.S at low or high dose, single or two shots; 5 received placebo; per-sample allocation not given. After the first vaccine or placebo injection, samples were drawn on day 63. TCRdb's table, derived via immunoSEQ multiplex PCR, lists solely in-frame clones and lacks some. Counted here are about 250,000 clones, approximately 89% occurring once; the ten biggest clones make up around 3%. The material sequenced was peripheral blood, taken in a trial of Ad26.COV2.S vaccine versus placebo. The receptors stem from a person between 18 and 60 years old who received the Ad26.COV2.S COVID-19 vaccine or a placebo.

In DNA, the CDR3 is TGTGCCAGCAGCCCCCGATGTCACGGGGTTGAGGATAGCAATCAGCCCCAGCATTTT. It is translated as CASSPRCHGVEDSNQPQHF. This chain connects TRBV3-1 (or the pseudogene TRBV3-2) to TRBJ1-5; D not certain. This CDR3 has 19 amino acids. In germline, CDR1 is LGHDT, CDR2 YNNKEL (reference sequence). Trimming took off 4 bases at V and 0 bases at J, with 22 bases between the two ends.

The chain is built from TRBV10-1 and TRBJ2-1, with 7 bases matching TRBD2. V gave up 3 bases and J gave up 8 bases; unmatched junction bases: 7. The CDR3 has 14 amino acids. Germline CDR1 WNHNN, CDR2 SYGVQD (reference sequence). This chain's CDR3 is CASSDGGGRYEQFF. The CDR3 nucleotides read TGCGCCAGCAGTGATGGGGGGGGAAGGTATGAGCAGTTCTTC.

The gene calls are TRBV6-4 and TRBJ1-1, with 8 bases lining up with TRBD1. CDR1 MRHNA and CDR2 SNTAGT come from the germline V gene. The CDR3 has 14 residues. The junction had 2 bases not matched to a gene; V was cut back by 4 bases and J by 1 base. CDR3 loop: CASSAGGPNTEAFF. The CDR3 region has the DNA TGTGCCAGCAGTGCAGGGGGCCCGAACACTGAAGCTTTCTTT.

The rearrangement joins TRBV18 to TRBJ1-2; perhaps TRBD1 as D (6 bases). Germline CDR1 KGHSH, CDR2 LQKENI. The CDR3 contains 13 residues. V lost 6 bases to trimming and J lost 3 bases, with 11 bases between them. CDR3 protein: CASSWNRDYGYTF. CDR3 coding DNA: TGTGCCAGCTCGTGGAACAGGGACTATGGCTACACCTTC.

The gene calls are TRBV9 and TRBJ2-1; D is tentatively TRBD1 or TRBD2 (5 bases each). Per the germline V gene, CDR1 is SGDLS and CDR2 is YYNGEE. This CDR3 is 13 amino acids long. V lost 0 bases to trimming and J lost 7 bases, with 8 bases between them. The CDR3 sequence: CASSVEGPNEQFF. The CDR3 DNA follows: TGTGCCAGCAGCGTAGAGGGACCGAATGAGCAGTTCTTC.

The gene calls are TRBV4-2 and TRBJ2-7; no clear D. CDR1 LGHNA and CDR2 YNFKEQ come from the germline V gene. The length of the CDR3 is 12 residues. With 0 bases removed from V and 5 bases from J, the gap between germline ends came to 5 bases. This CDR3 is CASSQDRDEQYF. CDR3 in DNA: TGTGCCAGCAGCCAAGATCGGGACGAGCAGTACTTC.

CDR3 DNA: TGTGCCAGCAGCCTCCTACAGGGTCTCGGGGAACATGGCTACACCTTC. Protein sequence: CASSLLQGLGEHGYTF. The rearrangement joins TRBV11-2 to TRBJ1-2; D may be TRBD1 (6 bases). CDR3 size: 16 residues. Deletions cut 5 bases from V and 6 bases from J, with 22 bases between. Germline lookup yields CDR1 SGHAT and CDR2 FQNNGV. Looking up the rest from reference TRBV11-2 and TRBJ1-2 gives the full variable domain: EAGVAQSPRYKIIEKRQSVAFWCNPISGHATLYWYQQILGQGPKLLIQFQNNGVVDDSQLPKDRFSAERLKGVDSTLKIQPAKLEDSAVYLCASSLLQGLGEHGYTFGSGTRLTVV.

This clone was observed once. The chain has TRBV27 and TRBJ1-3, with no clear D. This CDR3 is 13 amino acids long. V shed 2 bases and J shed 4 bases, with 6 bases lying between them. CDR1 and CDR2 (germline): MNHEY, SMNVEV (reference sequence). CDR3 in amino acids: CASSLAIGNTIYF. In nucleotides, the CDR3 is TGTGCCAGCAGTTTAGCTATCGGAAACACCATATATTTT.

The chain has TRBV2 and TRBJ2-7; a possible D gene is TRBD1 (6 bases). The CDR3 has 13 amino acids. Per germline, CDR1 SNHLY and CDR2 FYNNEI. V lost 8 bases, J lost 4 bases, and 15 bases lay in between. The CDR3 protein is CASARTVDYEQYF. Here the CDR3 DNA reads TGTGCCAGCGCAAGGACAGTTGATTACGAGCAGTACTTC.

The chain has TRBV11-2 and TRBJ1-2; 7 bases agree with TRBD1. The CDR3 is 15 residues long. The trim removed 1 base at V and 5 bases at J, leaving 7 bases unmatched. Looked up from germline, CDR1 is SGHAT and CDR2 is FQNNGV. CDR3 sequence: CASSLGRGFQYGYTF. As DNA, the CDR3 is TGTGCCAGCAGCTTAGGCAGGGGGTTTCAATATGGCTACACCTTC.

The genes are TRBV6-5 and TRBJ2-2, with D unresolved. Germline CDR1 and CDR2: MNHEY and SVGAGI. V shed 4 bases and J shed 1 base, with 10 bases lying between them. The CDR3 covers 15 residues. The CDR3 sequence is CASSLGFVNTGELFF. The CDR3 bases are TGTGCCAGCAGTTTGGGGTTCGTGAACACCGGGGAGCTGTTTTTT.

The gene calls are TRBV6-6 and TRBJ1-4; D possibly corresponds to TRBD1 (5 bases). The V gene lost 7 bases and the J gene lost 8 bases, with 17 bases spanning the gap. Germline V CDR1 and CDR2: MNHNY, SVGAGI (reference sequence). The CDR3 length is 14 residues. CDR3 nucleotide sequence: TGTGCCAGCATGACAGCCCAAGGAAACGAAAAACTGTTTTTT. This encodes CASMTAQGNEKLFF.

This chain joins TRBV21-1 and TRBJ1-6; the table assigns TRBD1, which was not confirmed against the DNA. TRBV21-1 is listed as a pseudogene. This CDR3 is 16 amino acids long. The CDR3 spells CASSKAPGQYNSPLHF. The DNA for the CDR3 is TGTGCCAGCAGCAAAGCGCCGGGACAGTATAATTCACCCCTCCACTTT.

The genes are TRBV7-2 and TRBJ2-5, with 8 bases lining up with TRBD1. With V trimmed by 0 bases and J by 6 bases, 3 bases remained unmatched. The CDR3 is made up of 14 amino acids. Germline V CDR1 and CDR2: SGHTA, FQGNSA. The CDR3 is CASSLARTGKTQYF. The DNA for the CDR3 is TGTGCCAGCAGCTTAGCTAGGACAGGGAAGACCCAGTACTTC. Full variable domain (remainder filled in from reference TRBV7-2 and TRBJ2-5): GAGVSQSPSNKVTEKGKDVELRCDPISGHTALYWYRQSLGQGLEFLIYFQGNSAPDKSGLPSDRFSAERTGGSVSTLTIQRTQQEDSAVYLCASSLARTGKTQYFGPGTRLLVL.

The chain links TRBV6-1 to TRBJ1-2; the D is unclear. V shed 1 base and J shed 6 bases, with 9 bases lying between them. The CDR3 loop spans 13 amino acids. Germline V gives CDR1 MNHNS, CDR2 SASEGT. This chain's CDR3 is CASSEVGLNGYTF. The CDR3 bases are TGTGCCAGCAGTGAAGTTGGCCTAAATGGCTACACCTTC.

The table lists this clone with a count of one. CDR3 loop: CASSGGLGERQPQHF. The CDR3 nucleotides are TGTGCCAGCTCCGGCGGTCTCGGGGAACGTCAGCCCCAGCATTTT. The genes are TRBV6-6 and TRBJ1-5; D call uncertain. Trimming left V 8 bases short and J 6 bases short, with 20 bases between. Germline-derived CDR1 and CDR2 are MNHNY and SVGAGI (reference sequence). The CDR3 has 15 amino acids.

In its sample, this clone was seen once. The chain is built from TRBV7-2 and TRBJ2-7, with D maybe TRBD1 (5 bases). Germline CDR1 is SGHTA and CDR2 is FQGNSA. Trimming cost V 1 base and J 5 bases, with 6 bases left between them. The CDR3 runs 12 residues. CDR3 loop: CASSLVRDEQYF. The CDR3 DNA sequence: TGTGCCAGCAGCTTAGTCAGGGACGAGCAGTACTTC.

Here the CDR3 reads CASSLQGYNSPLHF. The CDR3 DNA follows: TGTGCCAGCAGCCTACAGGGGTATAATTCACCCCTCCACTTT. V is TRBV7-3 and J is TRBJ1-6, with 7 bases matching TRBD1. The CDR3 spans 14 residues. The germline CDR1 and CDR2 sequences are SGHTA and FQGTGA. With V trimmed by 5 bases and J by 4 bases, 2 bases remained unmatched.

CDR3 DNA sequence: TGTGCCAGCAGCTTGAGAACAGGGGGCGGAGAGACCCAGTACTTC. Protein: CASSLRTGGGETQYF. V gene TRBV6-2 or TRBV6-3 combines with J gene TRBJ2-5; TRBD1 agrees at 9 bases. V shed 6 bases and J 4 bases; nucleotides not matched to a gene: 9. The CDR3 has 15 residues. CDR1 and CDR2 (germline): MNHEY, SVGEGT.

V usage is TRBV6-5 and J usage is TRBJ2-7, with 8 positions matching TRBD1. Germline CDR1 reads MNHEY; CDR2 reads SVGAGI. The CDR3 spans 14 residues. Unmatched junction bases numbered 13, after V lost 8 bases and J lost 7 bases. The CDR3 sequence is CASPRVQGVGEQYF. DNA for the CDR3: TGTGCCAGCCCGAGAGTACAGGGGGTGGGGGAGCAGTACTTC.

The chain couples TRBV5-6 to TRBJ2-2, with D unresolved. The CDR3 runs to 14 residues. The V end lost 0 bases, the J end lost 2 bases, and 5 bases lay between the germline ends. CDR1 and CDR2 from the germline V gene are SGHDT and YYEEEE. Here the CDR3 DNA reads TGTGCCAGCAGCTTGGGTACTAACACCGGGGAGCTGTTTTTT. Translated, it gives CASSLGTNTGELFF.

The rearrangement links TRBV19 to TRBJ1-1, with no clear D. The length of the CDR3 is 13 residues. Trimming shortened V by 6 bases and J by 1 base, and 9 bases separated the two germline ends. In germline, CDR1 is LNHDA, CDR2 SQIVND (reference sequence). CDR3: CASRGRTNTEAFF. CDR3 nucleotides: TGTGCCAGTAGGGGTCGTACGAACACTGAAGCTTTCTTT.

The chain uses TRBV19 and TRBJ2-2; D call uncertain. Trimming pared 1 base from V and 5 bases from J, leaving 11 bases between. The CDR3 runs to 15 residues. CDR1 and CDR2 (germline): LNHDA, SQIVND (reference sequence). The CDR3 DNA follows: TGTGCCAGTAGTATAGGGGTAGATAGGACCGGGGAGCTGTTTTTT. Protein product: CASSIGVDRTGELFF. Variable domain in full (rest from reference TRBV19 and TRBJ2-2): DGGITQSPKYLFRKEGQNVTLSCEQNLNHDAMYWYRQDPGQGLRLIYYSQIVNDFQKGDIAEGYSVSREKKESFPLTVTSAQKNPTAFYLCASSIGVDRTGELFFGEGSRLTVL.

This chain joins TRBV6-4 and TRBJ1-5, with D hard to call. The V gene lost 0 bases and the J gene lost 9 bases, with 9 bases spanning the gap. The CDR3 has 13 amino acids. Germline CDR1 reads MRHNA; CDR2 reads SNTAGT. The DNA of the CDR3 is TGTGCCAGCAGTGACTCGATCGGGCGGCCCCAGCATTTT. Translated, it gives CASSDSIGRPQHF.